The T cell receptor (beta chain) under discussion was sequenced for a study of T cells after yellow fever vaccination. Each CDR3 protein gets one entry after TCRdb re-called the 5' RACE reads with MiXCR. The table shows hundreds of thousands of distinct CDR3 sequences, with about 15% occurring only once. The CDR3 is 14 amino acids. The V end lost 4 bases, the J end lost 8 bases, and 16 bases lay between the germline ends. The germline V gene encodes CDR1 SGHRS and CDR2 YFSETQ. This clonotype has a handful of counts. This sequence joins TRBV5-1 and TRBJ2-1, with D possibly TRBD1 on 7 matching bases. This receptor was identified in a man in his late teens or twenties who received the YFV17D yellow fever vaccine. Sequences were derived from PBMCs, sampled 4 to 5 days after the first yellow fever vaccination. CDR3 region: CASSGFQGGHEQFF. The CDR3 bases are TGCGCCAGCAGCGGTTTTCAGGGGGGTCATGAGCAGTTCTTC.